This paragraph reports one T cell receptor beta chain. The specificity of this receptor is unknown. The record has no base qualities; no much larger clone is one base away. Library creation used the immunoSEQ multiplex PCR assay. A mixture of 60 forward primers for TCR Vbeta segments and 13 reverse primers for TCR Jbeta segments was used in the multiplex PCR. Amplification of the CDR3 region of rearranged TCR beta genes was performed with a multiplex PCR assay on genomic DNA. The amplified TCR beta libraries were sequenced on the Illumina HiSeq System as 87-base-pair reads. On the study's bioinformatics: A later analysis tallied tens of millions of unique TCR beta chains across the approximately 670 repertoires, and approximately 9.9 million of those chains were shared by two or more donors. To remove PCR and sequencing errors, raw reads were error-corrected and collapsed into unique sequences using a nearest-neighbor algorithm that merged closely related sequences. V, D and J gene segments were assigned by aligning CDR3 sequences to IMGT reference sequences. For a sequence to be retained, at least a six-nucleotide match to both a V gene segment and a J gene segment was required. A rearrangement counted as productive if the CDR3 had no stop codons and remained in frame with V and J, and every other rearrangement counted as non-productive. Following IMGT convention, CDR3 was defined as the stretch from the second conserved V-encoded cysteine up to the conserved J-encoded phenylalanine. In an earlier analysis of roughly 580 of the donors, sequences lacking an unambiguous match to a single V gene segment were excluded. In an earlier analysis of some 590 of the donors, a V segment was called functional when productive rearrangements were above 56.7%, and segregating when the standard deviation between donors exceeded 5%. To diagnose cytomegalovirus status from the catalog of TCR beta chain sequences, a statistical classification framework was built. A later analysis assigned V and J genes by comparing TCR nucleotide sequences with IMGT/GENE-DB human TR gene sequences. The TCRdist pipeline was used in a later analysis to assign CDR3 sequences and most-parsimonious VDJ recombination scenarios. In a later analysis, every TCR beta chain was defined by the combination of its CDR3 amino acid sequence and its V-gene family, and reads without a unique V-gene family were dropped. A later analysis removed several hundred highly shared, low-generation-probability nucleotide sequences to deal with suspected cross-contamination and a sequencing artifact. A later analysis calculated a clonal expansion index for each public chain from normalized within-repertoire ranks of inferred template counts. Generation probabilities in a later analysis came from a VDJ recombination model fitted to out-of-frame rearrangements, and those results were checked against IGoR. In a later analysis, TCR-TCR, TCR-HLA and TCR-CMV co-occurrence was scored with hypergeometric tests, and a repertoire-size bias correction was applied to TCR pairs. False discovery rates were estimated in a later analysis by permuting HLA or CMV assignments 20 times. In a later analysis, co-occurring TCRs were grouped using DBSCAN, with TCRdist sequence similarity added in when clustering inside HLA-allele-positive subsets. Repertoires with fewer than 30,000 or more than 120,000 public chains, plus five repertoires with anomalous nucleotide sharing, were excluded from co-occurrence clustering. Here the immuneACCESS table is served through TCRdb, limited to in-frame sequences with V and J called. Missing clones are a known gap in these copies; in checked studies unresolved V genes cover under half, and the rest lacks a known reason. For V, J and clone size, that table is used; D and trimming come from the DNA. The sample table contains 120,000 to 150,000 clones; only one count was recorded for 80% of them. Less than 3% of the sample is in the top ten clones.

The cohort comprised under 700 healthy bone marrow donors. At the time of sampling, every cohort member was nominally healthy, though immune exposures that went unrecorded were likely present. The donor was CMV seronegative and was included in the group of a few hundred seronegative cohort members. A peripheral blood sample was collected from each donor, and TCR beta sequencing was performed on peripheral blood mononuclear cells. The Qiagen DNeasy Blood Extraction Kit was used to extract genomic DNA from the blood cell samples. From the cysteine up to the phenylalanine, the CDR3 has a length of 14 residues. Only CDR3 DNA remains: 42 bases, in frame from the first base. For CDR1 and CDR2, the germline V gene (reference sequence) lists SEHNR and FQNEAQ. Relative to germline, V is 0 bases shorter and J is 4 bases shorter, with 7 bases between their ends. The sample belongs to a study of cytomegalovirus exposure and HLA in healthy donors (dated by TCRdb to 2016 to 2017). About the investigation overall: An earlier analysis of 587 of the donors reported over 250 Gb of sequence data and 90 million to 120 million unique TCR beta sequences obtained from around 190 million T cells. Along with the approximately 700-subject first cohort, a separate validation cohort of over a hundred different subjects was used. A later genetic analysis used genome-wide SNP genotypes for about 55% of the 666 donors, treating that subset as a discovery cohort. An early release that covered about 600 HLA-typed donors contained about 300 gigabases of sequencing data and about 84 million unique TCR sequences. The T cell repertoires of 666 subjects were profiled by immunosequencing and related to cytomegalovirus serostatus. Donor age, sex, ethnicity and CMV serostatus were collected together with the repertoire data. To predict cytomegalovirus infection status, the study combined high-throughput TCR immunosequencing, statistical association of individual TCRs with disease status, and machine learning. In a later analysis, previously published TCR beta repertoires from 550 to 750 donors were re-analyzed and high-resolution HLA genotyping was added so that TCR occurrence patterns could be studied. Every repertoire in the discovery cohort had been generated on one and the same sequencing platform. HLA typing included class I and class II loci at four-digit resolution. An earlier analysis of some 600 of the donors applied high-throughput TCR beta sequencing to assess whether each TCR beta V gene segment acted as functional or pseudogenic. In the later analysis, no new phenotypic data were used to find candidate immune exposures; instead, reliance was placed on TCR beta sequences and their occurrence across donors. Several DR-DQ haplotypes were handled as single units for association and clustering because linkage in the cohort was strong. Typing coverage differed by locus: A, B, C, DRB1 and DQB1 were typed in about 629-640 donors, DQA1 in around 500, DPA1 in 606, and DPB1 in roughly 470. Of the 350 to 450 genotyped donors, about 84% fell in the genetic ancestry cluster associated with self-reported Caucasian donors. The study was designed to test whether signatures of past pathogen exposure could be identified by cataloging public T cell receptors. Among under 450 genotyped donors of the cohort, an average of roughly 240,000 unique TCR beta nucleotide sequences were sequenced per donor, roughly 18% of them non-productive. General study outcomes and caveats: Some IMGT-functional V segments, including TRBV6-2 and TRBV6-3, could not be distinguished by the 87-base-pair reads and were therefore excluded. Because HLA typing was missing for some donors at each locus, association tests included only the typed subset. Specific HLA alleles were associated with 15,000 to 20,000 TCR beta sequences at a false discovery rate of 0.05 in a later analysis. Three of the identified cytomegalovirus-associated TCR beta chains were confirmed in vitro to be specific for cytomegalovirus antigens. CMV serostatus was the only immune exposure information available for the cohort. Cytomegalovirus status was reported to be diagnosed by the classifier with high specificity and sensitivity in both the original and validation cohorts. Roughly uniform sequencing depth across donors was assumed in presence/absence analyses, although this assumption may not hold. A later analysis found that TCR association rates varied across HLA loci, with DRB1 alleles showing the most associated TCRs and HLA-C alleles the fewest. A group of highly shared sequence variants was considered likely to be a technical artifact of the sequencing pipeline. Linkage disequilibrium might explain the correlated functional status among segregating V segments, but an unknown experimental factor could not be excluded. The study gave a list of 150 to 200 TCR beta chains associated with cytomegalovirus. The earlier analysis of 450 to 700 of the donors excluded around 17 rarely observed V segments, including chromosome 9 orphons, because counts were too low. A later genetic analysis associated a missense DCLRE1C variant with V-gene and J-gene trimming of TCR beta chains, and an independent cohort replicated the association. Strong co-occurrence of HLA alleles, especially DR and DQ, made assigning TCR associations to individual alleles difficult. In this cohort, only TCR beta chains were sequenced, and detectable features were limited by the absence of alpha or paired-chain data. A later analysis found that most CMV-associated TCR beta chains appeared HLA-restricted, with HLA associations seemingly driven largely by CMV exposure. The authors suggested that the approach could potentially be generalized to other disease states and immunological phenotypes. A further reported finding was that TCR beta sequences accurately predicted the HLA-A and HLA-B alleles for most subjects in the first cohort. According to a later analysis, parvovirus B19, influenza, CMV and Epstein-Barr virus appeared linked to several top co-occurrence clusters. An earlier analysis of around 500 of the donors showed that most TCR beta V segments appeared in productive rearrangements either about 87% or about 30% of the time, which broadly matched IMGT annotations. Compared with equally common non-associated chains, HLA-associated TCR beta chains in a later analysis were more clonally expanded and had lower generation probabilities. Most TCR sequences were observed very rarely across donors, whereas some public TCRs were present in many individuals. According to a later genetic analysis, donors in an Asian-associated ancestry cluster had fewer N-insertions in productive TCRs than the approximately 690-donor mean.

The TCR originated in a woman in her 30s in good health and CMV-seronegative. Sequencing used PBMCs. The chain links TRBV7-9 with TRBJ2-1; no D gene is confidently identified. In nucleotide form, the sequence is TGTGCCAGCAGCTTAGCGAGAGAGTACAATGAGCAGTTCTTC. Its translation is CASSLAREYNEQFF.